Listed below are T cell receptor beta chains from one sample, sequenced in a study of technical replicates of blood from a few donors. Libraries were prepared by immunoSEQ multiplex PCR; TCRdb keeps only in-frame clonotypes and omits some of them. This sample has under 100,000 clones, with 95% found just once. Material: T cells isolated from PBMCs. The receptors were sampled from a human donor in good health. Each CDR3 is given with its conserved first and last residue. The D gene is left open where the match is weak. Expanded clones are given a class, and other clones once, few, many or no size at all.

J | D | size | V | CDR3 | DNA
TRBJ1-2 | . | once | TRBV27 | CASSLGQGYGYTF | TGTGCCAGCAGTTTAGGGCAGGGGTATGGCTACACCTTC
TRBJ2-1 | TRBD1 | . | TRBV27 | CASRGQGFYNEQFF | TGTGCCAGCAGAGGACAGGGTTTCTACAATGAGCAGTTCTTC
TRBJ2-7 | . | . | TRBV6-4 | CASSDRVGYEQYF | TGTGCCAGCAGTGACCGGGTTGGCTACGAGCAGTACTTC
TRBJ2-5 | TRBD2 | once | TRBV27 | CASSPSIIWTSVETQYF | TGTGCCAGCAGCCCATCAATAATATGGACTAGCGTGGAGACCCAGTACTTC
TRBJ2-5 | TRBD1 | . | TRBV6-6 | CASSTRDRIQETQYF | TGTGCCAGCAGCACCCGGGACAGAATCCAAGAGACCCAGTACTTC
TRBJ2-5 | . | . | TRBV5-4 | CASSLLRLQETQYF | TGTGCCAGCAGCTTGTTGAGACTCCAAGAGACCCAGTACTTC
TRBJ1-1 | . | . | TRBV5-4 | CASSLDRDLYTEAFF | TGTGCCAGCAGCTTGGACAGGGATTTGTACACTGAAGCTTTCTTT
TRBJ2-7 | . | . | TRBV4-3 | CASSQEHLAAYEQYF | TGCGCCAGCAGCCAAGAACACCTAGCTGCCTACGAGCAGTACTTC
TRBJ2-1 | TRBD2 | . | TRBV4-1 | CASSQDIGLAGYEQFF | TGCGCCAGCAGCCAAGATATAGGGCTAGCGGGTTATGAGCAGTTCTTC
TRBJ2-7 | TRBD1 | . | TRBV6-5 | CASSYPGTGINEQYF | TGTGCCAGCAGTTACCCCGGGACAGGGATAAACGAGCAGTACTTC
TRBJ2-7 | . | . | TRBV7-9 | CASSFRDGIYEQYF | TGTGCCAGCAGCTTCAGAGACGGGATCTACGAGCAGTACTTC
TRBJ2-2 | TRBD2 | once | TRBV4-1 | CASSQLGLAGDTVNTGELFF | TGCGCCAGCAGCCAACTGGGACTAGCGGGAGATACTGTGAACACCGGGGAGCTGTTTTTT
TRBJ1-1 | TRBD1 | . | TRBV19 | CASSLGQGNTEAFF | TGTGCCAGTAGTTTGGGACAGGGGAACACTGAAGCTTTCTTT
TRBJ2-1 | TRBD2 | . | TRBV5-6 | CASSLVVGTSGRDEQFF | TGTGCCAGCAGCTTGGTAGTAGGGACTAGCGGGAGGGATGAGCAGTTCTTC
TRBJ2-2 | TRBD1 | . | TRBV6-5 | CASAQGDTGELFF | TGTGCCAGCGCACAGGGGGACACCGGGGAGCTGTTTTTT
TRBJ2-7 | . | . | TRBV7-2 | CASSQQKSSYEQYF | TGTGCCAGCAGCCAACAGAAGAGCTCCTACGAGCAGTACTTC
TRBJ2-1 | . | . | TRBV30 | CAWSVQGPNEQFF | TGTGCCTGGAGTGTACAGGGCCCCAATGAGCAGTTCTTC
TRBJ1-2 | . | . | TRBV6-1 | CASSEGGGLVAGYTF | TGTGCCAGCAGTGAAGGGGGAGGGTTGGTAGCTGGCTACACCTTC
TRBJ2-5 | TRBD2 | . | TRBV4-1 | CASSQDSSTSGQETQYF | TGCGCCAGCAGCCAAGATTCTTCGACTAGCGGCCAAGAGACCCAGTACTTC
TRBJ1-2 | . | . | TRBV18 | CASSPRGSSNYGYTF | TGTGCCAGCTCACCGCGGGGGAGTTCGAACTATGGCTACACCTTC
TRBJ1-2 | . | . | TRBV5-1 | CASSLERGYYGYTF | TGCGCCAGCAGCTTGGAACGGGGATACTATGGCTACACCTTC
TRBJ2-3 | . | . | TRBV7-9 | CASSLVARTDTQYF | TGTGCCAGCAGCTTAGTGGCTAGAACAGATACGCAGTATTTT
TRBJ1-2 | . | . | TRBV11-1 | CASSGQNYGYTF | TGTGCCAGCAGTGGACAGAACTATGGCTACACCTTC
TRBJ1-2 | . | . | TRBV5-1 | CASSLAGGRLANYGYTF | TGCGCCAGCAGCTTGGCCGGAGGACGGTTAGCTAACTATGGCTACACCTTC
TRBJ1-1 | TRBD1 | . | TRBV19 | CASSIDRGHAEAFF | TGTGCCAGTAGTATTGACAGGGGTCACGCTGAAGCTTTCTTT
TRBJ2-7 | TRBD1 | . | TRBV7-7 | CASSPQGQDEQYF | TGTGCCAGCAGCCCACAGGGGCAGGACGAGCAGTACTTC
TRBJ2-1 | . | . | TRBV7-2 | CASSLVGATNNEQFF | TGTGCCAGCAGCTTAGTGGGGGCTACGAACAATGAGCAGTTCTTC
TRBJ2-3 | TRBD2 | . | TRBV29-1 | CSGEGTTDTQYF | TGCAGCGGGGAGGGAACCACAGATACGCAGTATTTT
TRBJ2-5 | TRBD2 | . | TRBV4-3 | CASSQALAGGPEYF | TGCGCCAGCAGCCAAGCCCTAGCGGGAGGGCCGGAGTACTTC
TRBJ2-7 | TRBD1 | . | TRBV6-5 | CASSLLTGNDEQYF | TGTGCCAGCAGTCTCCTGACAGGGAACGACGAGCAGTACTTC
TRBJ2-7 | . | . | TRBV28 | CASSSRDSPSVYEQYF | TGTGCCAGCAGTTCCCGGGATAGCCCCTCTGTCTACGAGCAGTACTTC
TRBJ2-7 | . | . | TRBV6-4 | CASSDGRAYEQYF | TGTGCCAGCAGTGACGGGAGAGCCTACGAGCAGTACTTC
TRBJ1-1 | TRBD1 | . | TRBV29-1 | CSVLTGGLSEAFF | TGCAGCGTCTTGACAGGGGGCTTGTCTGAAGCTTTCTTT
TRBJ1-2 | . | . | TRBV5-4 | CASSFGNEERGYTF | TGTGCCAGCAGCTTTGGTAATGAAGAGAGAGGCTACACCTTC
TRBJ1-2 | TRBD1 | . | TRBV9 | CASSLTGNLYGYTF | TGTGCCAGCAGCCTGACAGGGAATCTCTATGGCTACACCTTC
TRBJ2-7 | . | once | TRBV5-8 | CASSYYYEQYF | TGTGCCAGCAGCTATTACTACGAGCAGTACTTC
TRBJ2-1 | . | . | TRBV4-2 | CASSPDYLNEQFF | TGTGCCAGCAGCCCAGACTATCTCAATGAGCAGTTCTTC
TRBJ2-7 | . | once | TRBV27 | CASSFWGQSYEQYF | TGTGCCAGCAGTTTTTGGGGCCAGTCCTACGAGCAGTACTTC
TRBJ2-7 | TRBD2 | . | TRBV7-2 | CASSLTSGDYEQYF | TGTGCCAGCAGCTTGACTAGCGGGGACTACGAGCAGTACTTC
TRBJ2-2 | TRBD2 | once | TRBV7-3 | CASSLGVLGSGSAGELFF | TGTGCCAGCAGCTTGGGCGTCCTGGGAAGCGGGAGCGCCGGGGAGCTGTTTTTT
TRBJ1-2 | . | . | TRBV29-1 | CSLRGEGVGYGYTF | TGCAGCTTAAGGGGGGAGGGGGTCGGCTATGGCTACACCTTC
TRBJ1-1 | . | . | TRBV7-9 | CASSTGTPNTEAFF | TGTGCCAGCAGCACGGGGACACCCAACACTGAAGCTTTCTTT
TRBJ2-2 | . | . | TRBV29-1 | CSVVGQNTGELFF | TGCAGCGTTGTAGGACAGAACACCGGGGAGCTGTTTTTT
TRBJ1-2 | . | . | TRBV5-6 | CASSLVDRNYGYTF | TGTGCCAGCAGCTTGGTCGACAGGAACTATGGCTACACCTTC
TRBJ2-5 | TRBD1 | . | TRBV28 | CASSRWTGEETQYF | TGTGCCAGCAGTAGGTGGACAGGGGAAGAGACCCAGTACTTC
TRBJ1-5 | TRBD1 | . | TRBV7-2 | CASTHSTGVYQPQHF | TGTGCCAGCACCCACTCTACAGGGGTTTATCAGCCCCAGCATTTT
TRBJ1-5 | . | . | TRBV6-5 | CASSYSQGVQPQHF | TGTGCCAGCAGTTACTCACAGGGTGTTCAGCCCCAGCATTTT
TRBJ2-5 | TRBD2 | . | TRBV7-3 | CASSPNGGDSETQYF | TGTGCCAGCAGCCCAAACGGGGGGGACTCGGAGACCCAGTACTTC
TRBJ2-3 | TRBD1 | . | TRBV30 | CAWMDRGADTQYF | TGTGCCTGGATGGACAGGGGGGCAGATACGCAGTATTTT
TRBJ1-2 | . | . | TRBV6-6 | CASSYSGSNGYTF | TGTGCCAGCAGTTACAGCGGGTCTAATGGCTACACCTTC
TRBJ2-2 | . | . | TRBV10-2 | CASSLAGGELFF | TGCGCCAGCAGTTTGGCGGGGGGGGAGCTGTTTTTT
TRBJ2-1 | . | . | TRBV7-8 | CASSPDWSSYNEQFF | TGTGCCAGCAGCCCAGACTGGAGCTCCTACAATGAGCAGTTCTTC
TRBJ2-3 | . | . | TRBV5-4 | CASRSEDTQYF | TGTGCCAGCCGCTCTGAGGATACGCAGTATTTT
TRBJ2-1 | TRBD2 | . | TRBV9 | CASSVGGSSGNEQFF | TGTGCCAGCAGCGTAGGCGGGAGTTCTGGCAATGAGCAGTTCTTC
TRBJ1-5 | . | . | TRBV20-1 | CSVGNQPQHF | TGCAGTGTCGGGAATCAGCCCCAGCATTTT
TRBJ2-3 | . | . | TRBV27 | CASSRRQTRTDTQYF | TGTGCCAGCAGTCGGCGACAGACCCGCACAGATACGCAGTATTTT
TRBJ1-1 | . | . | TRBV7-6 | CASSRGTDTEAFF | TGTGCCAGCAGCCGAGGGACTGACACTGAAGCTTTCTTT
TRBJ1-5 | TRBD1 | . | TRBV7-9 | CASSLGDRLEPQHF | TGTGCCAGCAGCTTGGGGGACAGGCTGGAGCCCCAGCATTTT
TRBJ2-1 | TRBD2 | . | TRBV5-4 | CASSLFLAGAHNEQFF | TGTGCCAGCAGCTTGTTCCTAGCGGGAGCCCACAATGAGCAGTTCTTC
TRBJ1-5 | . | . | TRBV6-5 | CASTPGGGLEQPQHF | TGTGCCAGCACTCCCGGGGGGGGGCTGGAGCAGCCCCAGCATTTT